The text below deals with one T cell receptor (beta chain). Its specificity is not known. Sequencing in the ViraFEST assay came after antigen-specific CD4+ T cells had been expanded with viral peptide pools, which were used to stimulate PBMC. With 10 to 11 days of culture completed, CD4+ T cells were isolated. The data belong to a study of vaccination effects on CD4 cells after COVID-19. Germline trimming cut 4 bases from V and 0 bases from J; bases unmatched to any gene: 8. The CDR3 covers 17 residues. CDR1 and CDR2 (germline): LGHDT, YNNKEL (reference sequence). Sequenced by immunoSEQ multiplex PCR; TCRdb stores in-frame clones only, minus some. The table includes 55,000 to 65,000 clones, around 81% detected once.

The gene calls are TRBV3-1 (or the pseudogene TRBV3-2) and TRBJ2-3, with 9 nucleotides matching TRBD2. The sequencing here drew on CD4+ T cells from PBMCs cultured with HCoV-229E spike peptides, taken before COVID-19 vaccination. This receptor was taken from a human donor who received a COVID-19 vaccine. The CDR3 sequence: CASSRRLAGTSTDTQYF. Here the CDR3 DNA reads TGTGCCAGCAGCCGGAGGCTAGCGGGGACTAGCACAGATACGCAGTATTTT.